This is a list of T cell receptor beta chains from one sample in a study. TCRdb recomputed calls from the RT-PCR reads with MiXCR, one row per CDR3 protein. Of hundreds of thousands of distinct CDR3 sequences in the sample, 11% to 15% were seen once. Sequences were obtained from memory CD4+ T cells from blood. The source is a female donor in good health, serving as a healthy control. Each CDR3 is given with its conserved first and last residue. Each record gives: clone size, D gene, V gene, J gene, CDR3 protein, CDR3 DNA. The D gene is left open where the match is weak. Size tells how often a clone was seen (once, few, many) or the class of an expanded clone, and some rows leave it out.

NA	NA	TRBV30	TRBJ2-7	CAWRVRSIREQYF	TGTGCCTGGAGGGTACGGTCGATCCGCGAGCAGTACTTC
few	NA	TRBV6-5	TRBJ2-2	CASSYSSTTTFGELFF	TGTGCCAGCAGTTACTCCTCCACCACAACTTTCGGGGAGCTGTTTTTT
NA	NA	TRBV20-1	TRBJ2-7	CSARDGQGGSGEQYF	TGCAGTGCTAGAGATGGGCAGGGGGGAAGCGGCGAGCAGTACTTC
many	NA	TRBV12-3/TRBV12-4	TRBJ1-1	CASSLLSNTEAFF	TGTGCCAGCAGCCTTTTGTCGAACACTGAAGCTTTCTTT
few	NA	TRBV5-6	TRBJ1-6	CASSDTYNSPLHF	TGTGCCAGCAGCGACACCTATAATTCACCCCTCCACTTT
few	NA	TRBV4-3	TRBJ2-1	CASSQDAHRDNEQFF	TGCGCCAGCAGCCAAGATGCCCACAGGGACAATGAGCAGTTCTTC
NA	TRBD1	TRBV7-3	TRBJ2-5	CASGWDREETQYF	TGTGCCAGCGGCTGGGACAGGGAAGAGACCCAGTACTTC
few	TRBD1	TRBV20-1	TRBJ1-5	CSAQTGEYQPQHF	TGCAGTGCCCAGACAGGGGAGTATCAGCCCCAGCATTTT
NA	NA	TRBV20-1	TRBJ2-2	CSARDIGSPANTGELFF	TGCAGTGCTAGAGATATAGGGTCCCCCGCGAACACCGGGGAGCTGTTTTTT
few	NA	TRBV6-5	TRBJ1-1	CASSYKGGLTEAFF	TGTGCCAGCAGTTACAAAGGGGGGTTGACTGAAGCTTTCTTT
many	NA	TRBV20-1	TRBJ1-2	CSAVGLTGYTF	TGCAGTGCTGTGGGGTTGACAGGCTACACCTTC
NA	NA	TRBV7-2	TRBJ1-3	CASSLWRSSGNTIYF	TGTGCCAGCAGCTTATGGAGGAGCTCTGGAAACACCATATATTTT
NA	NA	TRBV6-1	TRBJ1-2	CASSGGNGYGYTF	TGTGCCAGCAGTGGAGGAAATGGTTATGGCTACACCTTC
NA	NA	TRBV7-3	TRBJ2-6	CASSSGGANVLTF	TGTGCCAGCAGCTCAGGTGGGGCCAACGTCCTGACTTTC
NA	TRBD1	TRBV20-1	TRBJ1-1	CSAQTGGGTEAFF	TGCAGTGCCCAGACAGGGGGGGGCACTGAAGCTTTCTTT
NA	NA	TRBV5-1	TRBJ1-5	CASSPGGPANQPQHF	TGCGCCAGCAGCCCGGGGGGCCCCGCGAATCAGCCCCAGCATTTT
NA	NA	TRBV19	TRBJ2-7	CASSPGPPGPYEQYF	TGTGCCAGTAGTCCGGGACCTCCGGGACCCTACGAGCAGTACTTC
NA	NA	TRBV30	TRBJ2-5	CAWSGLAGETQYF	TGTGCCTGGAGTGGTCTAGCAGGCGAGACCCAGTACTTC
NA	NA	TRBV28	TRBJ1-1	CASRRQEGDEAFF	TGTGCCAGCAGACGTCAAGAGGGGGACGAAGCTTTCTTT
many	NA	TRBV29-1	TRBJ2-3	CSVERGEDTQYF	TGCAGCGTAGAAAGGGGGGAGGATACGCAGTATTTT
few	TRBD1	TRBV20-1	TRBJ1-1	CSARTGGADTEAFF	TGCAGTGCTAGAACAGGGGGCGCCGACACTGAAGCTTTCTTT
NA	TRBD2	TRBV7-2	TRBJ2-5	CASSFVGGRVQETQYF	TGTGCCAGCAGCTTCGTAGGCGGGAGGGTTCAAGAGACCCAGTACTTC
many	TRBD1	TRBV7-7	TRBJ2-1	CASSPGTGTHNEQFF	TGTGCCAGCAGCCCCGGGACAGGGACACACAATGAGCAGTTCTTC
few	TRBD2	TRBV20-1	TRBJ2-1	CSATTGTSTYNEQFF	TGCAGTGCTACAACCGGGACTAGCACCTACAATGAGCAGTTCTTC
NA	NA	TRBV6-2/TRBV6-3	TRBJ2-2	CASSTGTHTGELFF	TGTGCCAGCAGTACCGGGACTCACACCGGGGAGCTGTTTTTT
NA	TRBD1	TRBV7-2	TRBJ2-7	CASSSQGAVDEQYF	TGTGCCAGCAGCTCCCAGGGGGCTGTGGACGAGCAGTACTTC
many	TRBD1	TRBV29-1	TRBJ1-2	CSVSGTGYYGYTF	TGCAGCGTTTCCGGGACAGGGTACTATGGCTACACCTTC
NA	NA	TRBV5-1	TRBJ2-1	CASTQGQGNEQFF	TGCGCCAGCACCCAAGGACAAGGGAATGAGCAGTTCTTC
once	NA	TRBV7-2	TRBJ2-1	CASSLASGVSYNEQFF	TGTGCCAGCAGCTTAGCGTCAGGGGTGTCCTACAATGAGCAGTTCTTC
NA	TRBD1	TRBV27	TRBJ1-1	CASSRHRGGTEAFF	TGTGCCAGCAGTCGACACAGGGGAGGTACTGAAGCTTTCTTT
many	TRBD1	TRBV6-1	TRBJ2-7	CASSDRSFWDRRTLNSYEQYF	TGTGCCAGCAGCGACCGCTCATTCTGGGACAGGCGAACCCTAAACTCCTACGAGCAGTACTTC
NA	NA	TRBV5-1	TRBJ2-1	CASSLTAFYNEQFF	TGCGCCAGCAGCTTAACAGCATTCTACAATGAGCAGTTCTTC
few	NA	TRBV20-1	TRBJ2-1	CSATKDLGKYNEQFF	TGCAGTGCTACAAAGGACTTGGGGAAATACAATGAGCAGTTCTTC
NA	NA	TRBV7-2	TRBJ2-7	CASSAQPGGTYEQYF	TGTGCCAGCAGCGCCCAACCCGGCGGGACATACGAGCAGTACTTC
few	NA	TRBV15	TRBJ1-5	CATSREQSSNQPQHF	TGTGCCACCAGCAGAGAGCAGTCCAGCAATCAGCCCCAGCATTTT
many	TRBD2	TRBV20-1	TRBJ2-1	CSAGGLASNEQFF	TGCAGTGCTGGGGGACTAGCTAGCAATGAGCAGTTCTTC
many	TRBD1	TRBV6-5	TRBJ1-2	CASSKGADLPGVF	TGTGCCAGCTCGAAGGGGGCGGATCTCCCAGGGGTATTC
NA	NA	TRBV20-1	TRBJ2-7	CSPMGHSSEQYF	TGCAGTCCAATGGGCCATAGTAGCGAGCAGTACTTC
many	NA	TRBV10-3	TRBJ2-1	CAISARGKDDNEQFF	TGTGCCATCAGTGCGCGGGGCAAGGATGACAATGAGCAGTTCTTC
many	TRBD2	TRBV20-1	TRBJ2-5	CSAREAGGRETQYF	TGCAGTGCTAGAGAGGCGGGAGGGAGGGAGACCCAGTACTTC
NA	NA	TRBV5-5	TRBJ2-7	CASSLDRGYSGPYEQYF	TGTGCCAGCAGCTTGGACAGGGGATATAGCGGACCCTACGAGCAGTACTTC
few	TRBD2	TRBV5-1	TRBJ2-1	CASSSVAGVGNEQFF	TGCGCCAGCAGCTCAGTAGCGGGAGTCGGTAATGAGCAGTTCTTC
few	TRBD2	TRBV20-1	TRBJ2-3	CSAREASGSISTDTQYF	TGCAGTGCTAGAGAGGCTAGCGGGAGCATAAGCACAGATACGCAGTATTTT
many	TRBD1	TRBV7-2	TRBJ2-5	CASSAMSGGLETQYF	TGTGCCAGCAGCGCCATGTCAGGGGGTTTAGAGACCCAGTACTTC
NA	TRBD1	TRBV24-1	TRBJ1-5	CATGQGEDQPQHF	TGTGCCACCGGACAGGGGGAGGATCAGCCCCAGCATTTT
many	TRBD2	TRBV7-2	TRBJ2-1	CASSLDPSGGGFEFF	TGTGCCAGCAGCTTAGACCCTAGCGGGGGGGGCTTTGAGTTCTTC
NA	NA	TRBV25-1	TRBJ1-1	CASSSSGQYEAFF	TGTGCCAGCAGTTCATCCGGACAGTATGAAGCTTTCTTT
NA	TRBD2	TRBV20-1	TRBJ2-1	CSYSGRKEQFF	TGCAGTTATAGCGGGAGGAAAGAGCAGTTCTTC
NA	NA	TRBV29-1	TRBJ1-2	CSAVTAIENYGYTF	TGCAGCGCTGTGACAGCGATTGAAAACTATGGCTACACCTTC
few	NA	TRBV6-2/TRBV6-3	TRBJ2-1	CASSYSTRGLRSYNEQFF	TGTGCCAGCAGTTACTCGACTCGGGGACTGCGCTCCTACAATGAGCAGTTCTTC
NA	NA	TRBV6-6	TRBJ1-6	CASSYSISNPYNSPLHF	TGTGCCAGCAGTTACTCGATCTCAAACCCCTATAATTCACCCCTCCACTTT
few	NA	TRBV3-1	TRBJ2-7	CASSRNQGYEQYF	TGTGCCAGCAGCCGGAATCAGGGCTACGAGCAGTACTTC
few	NA	TRBV20-1	TRBJ2-3	CSARDFSNTDTQYF	TGCAGTGCTAGAGATTTTTCTAACACAGATACGCAGTATTTT
NA	TRBD1	TRBV28	TRBJ1-4	CASTTRTGPHEKLFF	TGTGCCAGCACAACTAGGACAGGGCCCCATGAAAAACTGTTTTTT